This T cell receptor beta chain comes out of a study of blood T cell repertoires in COVID-19. Method: immunoSEQ multiplex PCR; TCRdb's copy keeps in-frame clones and lacks some. This sample has roughly 97,000 clones, with 76% found just once. Germline CDR1 reads LGHNA; CDR2 reads YNFKEQ. This CDR3 contains 16 residues. Trimming shortened V by 3 bases and J by 2 bases, and 16 bases separated the two germline ends. The receptor's source is a man aged 70 or older with acute or convalescent COVID-19. The J gene is TRBJ2-5, the V gene TRBV4-2; no firm D call. The sequenced sample consisted of peripheral blood. This CDR3 reads CASSHSLERTQETQYF. The CDR3 DNA follows: TGTGCCAGCAGCCATTCTCTAGAGCGAACGCAAGAGACCCAGTACTTC.